Many counts were recorded for the clone carrying this T cell receptor (beta chain). Antigen unknown. This sample is part of a study of CD8 T cells in ankylosing spondylitis. Germline V gene lookup returns CDR1 SNHLY and CDR2 FYNNEI. CDR3 length equals 15 residues. The V and J ends lost 1 base and 5 bases respectively, with 14 bases between them. Quantitative 5'-RACE with molecular barcodes was used to make the TCR beta libraries. TCRdb called the 5' RACE reads again in MiXCR, with one record for every CDR3 protein. The table lists about 220,000 distinct CDR3 sequences, about 18% of them singletons. Study-level points and caveats: Disease-associated clones were CD8+ and fairly uncommon in peripheral blood. A TCR beta motif of about 8 highly homologous variants appeared characteristic of ankylosing spondylitis blood. Significant enrichment of disease-linked clones was reportedly seen in matched ankylosing spondylitis synovial fluid.

The origin of this receptor is a male donor with ankylosing spondylitis. V gene TRBV2 combines with J gene TRBJ2-5, with D unresolved. The sample was blood, either unsorted or a sorted T cell fraction (not recorded which). CDR3 DNA sequence: TGTGCCAGCAGTGAAGGGACCCATGAAGGGGAGACCCAGTACTTC. Translating gives CASSEGTHEGETQYF.